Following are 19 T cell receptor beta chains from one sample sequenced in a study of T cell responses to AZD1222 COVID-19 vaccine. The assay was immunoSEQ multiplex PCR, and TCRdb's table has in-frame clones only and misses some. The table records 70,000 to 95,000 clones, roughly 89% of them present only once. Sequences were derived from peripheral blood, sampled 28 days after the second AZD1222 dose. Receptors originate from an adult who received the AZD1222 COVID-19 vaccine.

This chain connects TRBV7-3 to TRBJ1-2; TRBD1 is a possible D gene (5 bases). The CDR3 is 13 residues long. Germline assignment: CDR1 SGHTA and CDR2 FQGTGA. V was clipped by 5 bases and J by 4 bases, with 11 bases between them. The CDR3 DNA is TGTGCCAGCAGCCCGGGACTCAGCTATGGCTACACCTTC. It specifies CASSPGLSYGYTF.

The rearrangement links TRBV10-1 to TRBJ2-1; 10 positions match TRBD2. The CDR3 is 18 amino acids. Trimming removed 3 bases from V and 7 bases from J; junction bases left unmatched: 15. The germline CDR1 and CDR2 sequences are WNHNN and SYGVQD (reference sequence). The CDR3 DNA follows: TGCGCCAGCAGTGAAACCGTTAGCGGGGGGTCAGGTTGGAATGAGCAGTTCTTC. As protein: CASSETVSGGSGWNEQFF.

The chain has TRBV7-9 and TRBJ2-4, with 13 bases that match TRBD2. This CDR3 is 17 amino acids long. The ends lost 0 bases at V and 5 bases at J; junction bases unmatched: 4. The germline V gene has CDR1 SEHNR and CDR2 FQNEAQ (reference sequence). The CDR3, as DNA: TGTGCCAGCAGCTTAGCCAGACTAGCGGGGGGCCAAAACATTCAGTACTTC. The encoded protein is CASSLARLAGGQNIQYF.

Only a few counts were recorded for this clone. The CDR3 region is CASSWQGIAEAFF. In nucleotides, the CDR3 is TGTGCCAGCAGTTGGCAGGGGATCGCTGAAGCTTTCTTT. J is TRBJ1-1 and V is TRBV12-3 or TRBV12-4; D may be TRBD1 (6 bases). The CDR3 runs 13 residues. Trimming left V 4 bases short and J 6 bases short, with 12 bases between.

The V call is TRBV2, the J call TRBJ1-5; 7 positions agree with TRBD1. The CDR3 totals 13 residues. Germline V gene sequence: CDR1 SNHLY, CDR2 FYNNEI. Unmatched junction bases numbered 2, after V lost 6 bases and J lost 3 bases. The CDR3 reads CASRGTANQPQHF. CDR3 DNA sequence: TGTGCCAGCAGGGGGACAGCCAATCAGCCCCAGCATTTT.

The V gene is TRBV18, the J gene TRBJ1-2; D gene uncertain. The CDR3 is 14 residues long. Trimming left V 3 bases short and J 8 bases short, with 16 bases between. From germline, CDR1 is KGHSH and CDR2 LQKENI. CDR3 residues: CASSPNTVVGGYTF. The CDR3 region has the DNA TGTGCCAGCTCACCTAACACGGTAGTCGGCGGCTACACCTTC.

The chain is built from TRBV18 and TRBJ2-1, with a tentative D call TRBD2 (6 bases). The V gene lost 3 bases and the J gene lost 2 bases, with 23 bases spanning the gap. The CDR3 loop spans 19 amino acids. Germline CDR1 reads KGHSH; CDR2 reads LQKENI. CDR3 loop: CASSPSRTGVRGPYNEQFF. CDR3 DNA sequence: TGTGCCAGCTCACCGTCACGAACGGGAGTTAGGGGACCCTACAATGAGCAGTTCTTC. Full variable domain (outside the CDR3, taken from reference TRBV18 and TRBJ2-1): NAGVMQNPRHLVRRRGQEARLRCSPMKGHSHVYWYRQLPEEGLKFMVYLQKENIIDESGMPKERFSAEFPKEGPSILRIQQVVRGDSAAYFCASSPSRTGVRGPYNEQFFGPGTRLTVL.

The CDR3 is CASSAGTEAKNIQYF. For the CDR3, the DNA is TGTGCCAGCAGCGCCGGGACAGAAGCCAAAAACATTCAGTACTTC. The rearrangement links TRBV9 to TRBJ2-4; 7 nucleotides match TRBD1. The germline gives CDR1 SGDLS, CDR2 YYNGEE. V lost 3 bases and J lost 0; bases outside the gene matches: 3. The CDR3 is 15 amino acids.

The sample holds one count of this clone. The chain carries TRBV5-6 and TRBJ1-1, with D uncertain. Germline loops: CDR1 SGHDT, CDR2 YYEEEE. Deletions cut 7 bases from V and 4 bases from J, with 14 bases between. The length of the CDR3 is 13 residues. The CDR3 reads CASRRFTSTEAFF. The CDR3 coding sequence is TGTGCCAGCCGCAGATTTACCAGCACTGAAGCTTTCTTT.

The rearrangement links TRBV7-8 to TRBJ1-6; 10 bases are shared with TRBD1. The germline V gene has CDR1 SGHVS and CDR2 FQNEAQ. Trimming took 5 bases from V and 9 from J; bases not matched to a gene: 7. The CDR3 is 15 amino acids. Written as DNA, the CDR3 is TGTGCCAGCAGCGCACGACAGGGGGCGCGTTCACCCCTCCACTTT. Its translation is CASSARQGARSPLHF.

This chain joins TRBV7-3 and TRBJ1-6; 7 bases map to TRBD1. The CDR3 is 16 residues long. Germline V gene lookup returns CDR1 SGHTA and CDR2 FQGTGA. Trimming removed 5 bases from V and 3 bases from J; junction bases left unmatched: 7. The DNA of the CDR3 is TGTGCCAGCAGCAGATTTCCAGGGGGCTATAATTCACCCCTCCACTTT. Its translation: CASSRFPGGYNSPLHF.

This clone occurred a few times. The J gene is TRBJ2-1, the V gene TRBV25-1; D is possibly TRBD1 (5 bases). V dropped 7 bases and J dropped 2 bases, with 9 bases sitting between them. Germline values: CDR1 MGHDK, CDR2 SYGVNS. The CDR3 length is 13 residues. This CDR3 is CASTGKTYNEQFF. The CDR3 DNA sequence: TGTGCCAGCACAGGGAAGACCTACAATGAGCAGTTCTTC. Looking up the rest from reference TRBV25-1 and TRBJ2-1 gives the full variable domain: EADIYQTPRYLVIGTGKKITLECSQTMGHDKMYWYQQDPGMELHLIHYSYGVNSTEKGDLSSESTVSRIRTEHFPLTLESARPSHTSQYLCASTGKTYNEQFFGPGTRLTVL.

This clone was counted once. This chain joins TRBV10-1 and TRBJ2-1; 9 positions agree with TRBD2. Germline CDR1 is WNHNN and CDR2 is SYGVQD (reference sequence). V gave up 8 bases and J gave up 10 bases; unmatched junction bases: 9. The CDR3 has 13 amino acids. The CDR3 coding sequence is TGCGCCAGCGGGACTAGCCGGACGAGGGAGCAGTTCTTC. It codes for CASGTSRTREQFF.

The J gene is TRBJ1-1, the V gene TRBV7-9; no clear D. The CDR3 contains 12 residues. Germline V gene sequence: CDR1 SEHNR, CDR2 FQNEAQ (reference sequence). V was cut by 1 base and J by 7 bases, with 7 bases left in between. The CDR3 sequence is CASSLDLIEAFF. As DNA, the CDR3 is TGTGCCAGCAGCTTAGACCTTATTGAAGCTTTCTTT. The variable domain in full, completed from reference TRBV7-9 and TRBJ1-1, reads DTGVSQNPRHKITKRGQNVTFRCDPISEHNRLYWYRQTLGQGPEFLTYFQNEAQLEKSRLLSDRFSAERPKGSFSTLEIQRTEQGDSAMYLCASSLDLIEAFFGQGTRLTVV.

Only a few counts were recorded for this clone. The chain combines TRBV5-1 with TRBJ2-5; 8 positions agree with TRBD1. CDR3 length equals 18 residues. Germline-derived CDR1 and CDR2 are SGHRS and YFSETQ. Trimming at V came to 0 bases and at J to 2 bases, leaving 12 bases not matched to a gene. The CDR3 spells CASSLGSGGASKQETQYF. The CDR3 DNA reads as TGCGCCAGCAGCTTGGGTTCAGGGGGCGCTTCTAAACAAGAGACCCAGTACTTC.

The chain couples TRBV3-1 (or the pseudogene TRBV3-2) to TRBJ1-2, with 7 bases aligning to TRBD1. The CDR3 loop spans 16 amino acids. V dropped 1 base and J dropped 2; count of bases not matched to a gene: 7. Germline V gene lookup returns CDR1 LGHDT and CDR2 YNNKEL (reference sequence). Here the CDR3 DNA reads TGTGCCAGCAGCCAAGTAGGGGGCGCGGGGAACTATGGCTACACCTTC. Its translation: CASSQVGGAGNYGYTF.

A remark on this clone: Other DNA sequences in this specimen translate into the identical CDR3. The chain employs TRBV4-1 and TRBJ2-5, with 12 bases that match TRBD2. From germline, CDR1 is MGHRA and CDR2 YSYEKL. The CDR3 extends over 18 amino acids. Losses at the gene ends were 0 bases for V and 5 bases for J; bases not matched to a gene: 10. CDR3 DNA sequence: TGCGCCAGCAGCCAAGATAGGGCTAGCGGGGGGGGCTGGGAGACCCAGTACTTC. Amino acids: CASSQDRASGGGWETQYF.

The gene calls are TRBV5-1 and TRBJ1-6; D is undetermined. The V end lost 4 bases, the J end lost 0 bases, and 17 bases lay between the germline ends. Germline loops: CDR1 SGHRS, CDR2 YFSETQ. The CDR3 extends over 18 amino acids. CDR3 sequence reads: CASSRSISSSSYNSPLHF. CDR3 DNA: TGCGCCAGCAGCCGCAGTATTTCATCGAGCTCCTATAATTCACCCCTCCACTTT.

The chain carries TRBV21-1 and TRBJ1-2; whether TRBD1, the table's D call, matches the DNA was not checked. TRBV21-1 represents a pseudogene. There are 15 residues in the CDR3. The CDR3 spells CASSSSRDRDYGYTF. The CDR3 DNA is TGTGCCAGCAGCTCGTCCCGGGACAGAGACTATGGCTACACCTTC.